The rows below give T cell receptor beta chains drawn from one sample of a study of glioma-infiltrating T cells. Using its own MiXCR run on the multiplex PCR reads, TCRdb lists one record per CDR3 protein. The sample records around 170,000 distinct CDR3 sequences, more than 35% being singletons. Sequencing was carried out using glioma tissue, nonneoplastic brain tissue, or PBMCs (not recorded which). These receptors were obtained from a human donor with low-grade glioma or glioblastoma, undergoing nonglioma brain surgery, or in good health (not recorded which). Both conserved end residues are part of each CDR3. Each record gives: CDR3 length, V gene, CDR3 protein.

>16|TRBV7-8
CASSLVGGRSYNGQFF
>15|TRBV4-3
CASSQAFSFNQPQHF
>12|TRBV2
CASRPQGYGYTF
>15|TRBV19
CASSTHAGNPYEQYF
>16|TRBV7-9
CASSSYSGRATDTQYF
>11|TRBV11-3
CASSLNGELFF
>15|TRBV3-1
CASSQGTPARRGYTF
>15|TRBV28
CASRTDTNSNQPQHF
>15|TRBV2
CASTSTGRSTDTQYF
>10|TRBV6-1
CATEDQPQHF
>15|TRBV28
CASSFRTADTDTQYF
>13|TRBV18
CASSPLSNTEAFF
>13|TRBV2
CASTPVRGGEQFF
>17|TRBV14
CASSRGNGLAGLYEQYF
>16|TRBV28
CASSKPGTGVNSPLHF